Following are 17 T cell receptor beta chains from one sample sequenced in a study of OX40 agonist ivuxolimab in advanced cancers. This table comes from immunoSEQ multiplex PCR, and its TCRdb copy is limited to in-frame clones, with some not included. Among 80,000 to 100,000 clones, roughly 85% were seen once, and the ten largest hold roughly 0.52%. The sequenced sample was CD4+ or CD8+ T cells sorted from blood, obtained in a trial of the OX40 agonist ivuxolimab. The receptors stem from an adult with an advanced solid tumor such as melanoma, head and neck, liver or kidney cancer.

The chain recombines TRBV19 with TRBJ2-3; D is possibly TRBD2 (6 bases). This CDR3 contains 16 residues. The V end lost 3 bases, the J end lost 0 bases, and 13 bases lay between the germline ends. Germline V lookup: CDR1 LNHDA, CDR2 SQIVND (reference sequence). CDR3 in amino acids: CASSMLPGASTDTQYF. In nucleotides, the CDR3 is TGTGCCAGTAGTATGTTACCGGGAGCTAGCACAGATACGCAGTATTTT.

The chain carries TRBV5-5 and TRBJ1-2; D remains ambiguous. V shed 0 bases and J shed 3 bases, with 12 bases lying between them. Germline-derived CDR1 and CDR2 are SGHKS and YYEKEE (reference sequence). The CDR3 loop spans 15 amino acids. CDR3 protein: CASSLVGNGDYGYTF. CDR3 DNA sequence: TGTGCCAGCAGCTTGGTCGGAAACGGGGACTATGGCTACACCTTC.

This sequence joins TRBV10-1 and TRBJ2-7, with D possibly matching TRBD1 (6 bases). V was trimmed by 6 bases and J by 5 bases, leaving 17 bases between them. Germline V gives CDR1 WNHNN, CDR2 SYGVQD (reference sequence). The CDR3 totals 14 residues. CDR3 DNA: TGCGCCAGCAGCCGGGACATCGGTGGGAACGAGCAGTACTTC. Its translation: CASSRDIGGNEQYF.

This chain joins TRBV5-1 and TRBJ1-1; 7 nucleotides align to TRBD1. This CDR3 is built from 18 residues. Germline CDR1 is SGHRS and CDR2 is YFSETQ. The J segment lost 0 bases and the V segment lost 1 base, leaving 12 bases of the junction unmatched. As DNA, the CDR3 is TGCGCCAGCAGCTTGTCGACAGGGCCAACACTTTTGAACACTGAAGCTTTCTTT. This encodes CASSLSTGPTLLNTEAFF.

The V gene is TRBV10-3, the J gene TRBJ2-3; 9 bases are a match to TRBD1. Germline V gene data show CDR1 as ENHRY and CDR2 as SYGVKD. This CDR3 region has 19 residues. The V and J ends lost 6 bases and 0 bases, in that order; junction bases with no gene match: 16. CDR3 loop: CAIRRGTGKPFSSTDTQYF. In DNA, the CDR3 is TGTGCCATCAGACGCGGGACAGGGAAACCATTTTCTAGCACAGATACGCAGTATTTT.

This clone was seen only once. The chain has TRBV28 and TRBJ1-1, with D maybe TRBD1 (6 bases). Germline V gives CDR1 MDHEN, CDR2 SYDVKM. Trimming took off 6 bases at V and 5 bases at J, with 13 bases between the two ends. The CDR3 runs to 13 residues. CDR3 coding DNA: TGTGCCAGCAGGTCCGGGGGCGTAACTGAAGCTTTCTTT. Its translation is CASRSGGVTEAFF.

The chain links TRBV5-6 to TRBJ2-7; TRBD1 agrees at 10 bases. V shed 2 bases and J 4 bases; nucleotides not matched to a gene: 6. This CDR3 has 15 amino acids. In germline, CDR1 is SGHDT, CDR2 YYEEEE. The CDR3 loop reads CASSLPGTGAYEQYF. The CDR3 DNA follows: TGTGCCAGCAGCTTACCCGGGACAGGGGCATACGAGCAGTACTTC.

V and J are TRBV7-2 and TRBJ2-7, with D tentatively TRBD1 (5 bases). The CDR3 covers 15 residues. The germline V gene encodes CDR1 SGHTA and CDR2 FQGNSA. V was clipped by 5 bases and J by 0 bases, with 14 bases between them. CDR3 region: CASSEPLDTSYEQYF. In DNA form, the CDR3 reads TGTGCCAGCAGCGAGCCTTTGGACACCTCCTACGAGCAGTACTTC. Full variable domain (rest looked up from reference TRBV7-2 and TRBJ2-7): GAGVSQSPSNKVTEKGKDVELRCDPISGHTALYWYRQSLGQGLEFLIYFQGNSAPDKSGLPSDRFSAERTGGSVSTLTIQRTQQEDSAVYLCASSEPLDTSYEQYFGPGTRLTVT.

The J gene is TRBJ1-2, the V gene TRBV6-1, with a possible D match to TRBD1 (5 bases). Trimming shortened V by 1 base and J by 8 bases, and 14 bases separated the two germline ends. The CDR3 has 14 amino acids. Germline V gene sequence: CDR1 MNHNS, CDR2 SASEGT. CDR3 in DNA: TGTGCCAGCAGTGAAGGGACATCGAGCGGCGGCTACACCTTC. Protein product: CASSEGTSSGGYTF.

The rearrangement uses TRBV10-1 and TRBJ2-5; D possibly uses TRBD1 or TRBD2 (5 bases each). The last part of the DNA fits TRBJ2-7 better; the J call may be wrong. Germline V gene sequence: CDR1 WNHNN, CDR2 SYGVQD (reference sequence). The CDR3 has 13 residues. The DNA for the CDR3 is TGCGCCAGCAGTGCGAACCAGGGACGCGAGCAGTACTTC. It codes for CASSANQGREQYF.

V gene TRBV18 combines with J gene TRBJ1-4, with a tentative D call TRBD1 (5 bases). The CDR3 is 14 amino acids. Trimming took off 3 bases at V and 7 bases at J, with 12 bases between the two ends. Germline V lookup: CDR1 KGHSH, CDR2 LQKENI. The CDR3: CASSPGTLSEKLFF. The CDR3 DNA reads as TGTGCCAGCTCACCCGGGACGCTGAGTGAAAAACTGTTTTTT.

This clone has a single count. V usage is TRBV11-2 and J usage is TRBJ2-1, with D maybe TRBD2 (6 bases). This CDR3 is 10 amino acids long. Germline V gene data show CDR1 as SGHAT and CDR2 as FQNNGV. V shed 7 bases and J shed 10 bases, with 8 bases lying between them. The CDR3 DNA is TGTGCCAGCACTGGGGGGGAGCAGTTCTTC. Amino acid sequence: CASTGGEQFF.

This rearrangement joins TRBV7-2 to TRBJ1-2; perhaps TRBD1 as D (5 bases). The CDR3 has 17 amino acids. V dropped 6 bases and J dropped 4 bases, with 24 bases sitting between them. From germline, CDR1 is SGHTA and CDR2 FQGNSA. The DNA of the CDR3 is TGTGCCAGCAGGGTCAGGGTGGGCCTGATCCCATTCTATGGCTACACCTTC. Translated, it gives CASRVRVGLIPFYGYTF.

The chain combines TRBV27 with TRBJ2-5; possibly TRBD1 for D (6 bases). The germline gives CDR1 MNHEY, CDR2 SMNVEV (reference sequence). Trimming removed 2 bases from V and 2 bases from J, with 21 bases in between. This CDR3 contains 18 residues. The DNA for the CDR3 is TGTGCCAGCAGTTTACACGGAAACAGGGCCCGAGTACAAGAGACCCAGTACTTC. It encodes CASSLHGNRARVQETQYF.

The J gene is TRBJ1-1, the V gene TRBV7-2; D is ambiguous. The V gene's germline CDR1 is SGHTA and CDR2 FQGNSA. V was shortened by 2 bases and J by 3 bases, with 10 bases between the two germline ends. The CDR3 is made up of 14 amino acids. CDR3 in DNA: TGTGCCAGCAGCTTAAGCTGGACGGACACTGAAGCTTTCTTT. Translating it yields CASSLSWTDTEAFF.

This sequence joins TRBV10-3 and TRBJ2-1, with 8 bases lining up with TRBD1. The CDR3 has 15 residues. The junction had 5 bases not matched to a gene; V was cut back by 1 base and J by 6 bases. Looked up from germline, CDR1 is ENHRY and CDR2 is SYGVKD. The CDR3 sequence: CAISEWGQDGNEQFF. CDR3 DNA sequence: TGTGCCATCAGTGAGTGGGGACAGGATGGCAATGAGCAGTTCTTC.

J is TRBJ1-1 and V is TRBV5-4, with 7 bases aligning to TRBD1. CDR1 and CDR2 from the germline V gene are SGHNT and YYREEE (reference sequence). The CDR3 consists of 16 residues. The J segment lost 0 bases and the V segment lost 4 bases, leaving 9 bases of the junction unmatched. The CDR3 loop reads CASSTGTEKMNTEAFF. CDR3 DNA sequence: TGTGCCAGCAGCACCGGGACAGAAAAAATGAACACTGAAGCTTTCTTT.